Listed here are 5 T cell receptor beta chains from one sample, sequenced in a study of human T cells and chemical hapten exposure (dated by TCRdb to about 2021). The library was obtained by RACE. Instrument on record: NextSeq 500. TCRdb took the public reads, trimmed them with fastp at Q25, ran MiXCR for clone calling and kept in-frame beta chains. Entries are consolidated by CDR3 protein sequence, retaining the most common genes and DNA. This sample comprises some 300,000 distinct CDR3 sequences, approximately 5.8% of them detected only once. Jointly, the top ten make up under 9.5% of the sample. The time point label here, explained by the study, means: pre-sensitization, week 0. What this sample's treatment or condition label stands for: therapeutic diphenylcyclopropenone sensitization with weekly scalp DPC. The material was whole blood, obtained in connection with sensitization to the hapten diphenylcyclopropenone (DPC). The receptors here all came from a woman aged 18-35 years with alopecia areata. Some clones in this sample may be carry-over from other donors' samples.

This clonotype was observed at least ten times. CDR3 protein: CASSMRSDQETQYF. CDR3 coding DNA: TGTGCCAGTAGTATGCGATCCGACCAAGAGACCCAGTACTTC. V is TRBV19 and J is TRBJ2-5; D is ambiguous. This CDR3 comprises 14 residues. The ends were cut back, 3 bases at V and 0 bases at J, with 8 bases in the middle. CDR1 is LNHDA, CDR2 SQIVND, per germline (reference sequence). Using reference TRBV19 and TRBJ2-5 for the parts outside the CDR3, the full variable domain is DGGITQSPKYLFRKEGQNVTLSCEQNLNHDAMYWYRQDPGQGLRLIYYSQIVNDFQKGDIAEGYSVSREKKESFPLTVTSAQKNPTAFYLCASSMRSDQETQYFGPGTRLLVL.

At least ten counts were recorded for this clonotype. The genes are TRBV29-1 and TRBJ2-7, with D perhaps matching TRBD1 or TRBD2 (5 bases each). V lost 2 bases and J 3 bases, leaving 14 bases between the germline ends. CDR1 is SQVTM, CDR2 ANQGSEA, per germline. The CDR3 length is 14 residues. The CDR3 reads CSVESGDPLYEQYF. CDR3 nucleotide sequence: TGCAGCGTTGAAAGTGGGGACCCTCTCTACGAGCAGTACTTC.

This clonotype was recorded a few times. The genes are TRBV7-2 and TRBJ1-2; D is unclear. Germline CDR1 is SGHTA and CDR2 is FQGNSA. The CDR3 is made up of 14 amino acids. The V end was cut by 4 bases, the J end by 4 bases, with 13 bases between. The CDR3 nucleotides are TGTGCCAGCAGCTCCCTCATGGACGGCTATGGCTACACCTTC. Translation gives CASSSLMDGYGYTF.

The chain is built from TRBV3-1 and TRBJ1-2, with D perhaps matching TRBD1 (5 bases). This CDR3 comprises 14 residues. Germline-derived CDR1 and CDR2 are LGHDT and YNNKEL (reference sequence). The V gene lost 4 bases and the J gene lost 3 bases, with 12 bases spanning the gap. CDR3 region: CASSPQIGDYGYTF. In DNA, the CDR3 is TGTGCCAGCAGCCCCCAGATAGGGGACTATGGCTACACCTTC.

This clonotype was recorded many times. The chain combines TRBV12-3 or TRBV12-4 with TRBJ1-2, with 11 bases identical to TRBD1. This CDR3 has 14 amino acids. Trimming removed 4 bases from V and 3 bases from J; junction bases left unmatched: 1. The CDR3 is CASSWGQGDYGYTF. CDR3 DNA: TGTGCCAGCAGTTGGGGACAGGGGGACTATGGCTACACCTTC.